Each of the 14 T cell receptor beta chains below was sequenced from the same sample in a study of shared clonotypes between healthy human individuals (TCRdb year 2020). CD8 naive samples were obtained by positive selection for CCR7 among CD45RO-negative cells, yielding a CD45RA+CCR7+ population from which TemRA cells were excluded. Library preparation employed the immunoSEQ multiplex PCR assay. The table comes from immuneACCESS by way of TCRdb, which keeps in-frame sequences with V and J called. Part of the clones is missing from these tables; in studies checked, under half for an unresolved V gene and the rest for unknown reasons. The sample table records fewer than 850,000 clones; 95% to 97% of these occur just once. Clones ranked in the top ten supply around 0.21% of the sample. Sequenced input: naive CD8+ T cells sorted from blood. What the cell subset or site label conveys for this sample: CD45RA+CCR7+. Receptor source: a man aged 25-45 years in good health.

The chain recombines TRBV5-4 with TRBJ2-7, with no clear D. The CDR3 has 14 residues. CDR1 is SGHNT, CDR2 YYREEE, per germline (reference sequence). Trimming removed 0 bases from V and 5 bases from J, with 12 bases in between. The CDR3 reads CASSLVPARDEQYF. The CDR3 DNA follows: TGTGCCAGCAGCTTGGTTCCAGCCCGGGACGAGCAGTACTTC. The full variable domain, rest sourced from reference TRBV5-4 and TRBJ2-7, is ETGVTQSPTHLIKTRGQQVTLRCSSQSGHNTVSWYQQALGQGPQFIFQYYREEENGRGNFPPRFSGLQFPNYSSELNVNALELDDSALYLCASSLVPARDEQYFGPGTRLTVT.

The rearrangement joins TRBV27 to TRBJ2-5; TRBD1 aligns across 7 bases. V gave up 5 bases and J gave up 3 bases; unmatched junction bases: 12. Germline CDR1 MNHEY, CDR2 SMNVEV (reference sequence). This CDR3 has 16 residues. For the CDR3, the DNA is TGTGCCAGCAGTGATGGGCAGACAGGGATTAAAGAGACCCAGTACTTC. Its protein is CASSDGQTGIKETQYF.

This chain connects TRBV7-9 to TRBJ2-1; 10 bases fit TRBD2. The ends lost 5 bases at V and 4 bases at J; junction bases unmatched: 5. Germline CDR1 SEHNR, CDR2 FQNEAQ (reference sequence). CDR3 size: 15 residues. The CDR3 sequence: CASSHGLAAYNEQFF. CDR3 bases: TGTGCCAGCAGCCATGGACTAGCGGCTTACAATGAGCAGTTCTTC. Filled out from reference TRBV7-9 and TRBJ2-1, the complete variable domain reads DTGVSQNPRHKITKRGQNVTFRCDPISEHNRLYWYRQTLGQGPEFLTYFQNEAQLEKSRLLSDRFSAERPKGSFSTLEIQRTEQGDSAMYLCASSHGLAAYNEQFFGPGTRLTVL.

The rearrangement joins TRBV10-1 to TRBJ1-1; D is perhaps TRBD1 (5 bases). V lost 2 bases, J lost 3 bases, and 10 bases lay in between. Germline V gene data show CDR1 as WNHNN and CDR2 as SYGVQD (reference sequence). CDR3 size: 14 residues. The chain's CDR3 is CASSEPGLDTEAFF. DNA of the CDR3: TGCGCCAGCAGTGAGCCAGGGTTGGACACTGAAGCTTTCTTT.

This clone was seen a single time. V usage is TRBV7-6 and J usage is TRBJ2-5, with D maybe TRBD1 (6 bases). The germline gives CDR1 SGHVS, CDR2 FNYEAQ. With 5 bases removed from V and 1 base from J, the gap between germline ends came to 14 bases. CDR3 length equals 15 residues. This CDR3 reads CASSQNQGIQETQYF. In DNA, the CDR3 is TGTGCCAGCAGCCAAAATCAGGGGATCCAAGAGACCCAGTACTTC.

V is TRBV6-5 and J is TRBJ2-1; D possibly corresponds to TRBD1 (6 bases). The CDR3 is 13 residues long. From germline, CDR1 is MNHEY and CDR2 SVGAGI. Trimming stripped 6 bases from V and 6 bases from J, with 12 bases between. The CDR3 region is CASSSGHPNEQFF. The CDR3 bases are TGTGCCAGCAGCTCGGGACATCCCAATGAGCAGTTCTTC.

The V gene is TRBV19, the J gene TRBJ2-1, with unresolved D. The ends were cut back, 5 bases at V and 6 bases at J, with 11 bases in the middle. This CDR3 region has 13 residues. CDR1 and CDR2 from the germline V gene are LNHDA and SQIVND (reference sequence). The CDR3 coding sequence is TGTGCCAGTAGTGCAGGCCCCGTCAATGAGCAGTTCTTC. Translated, it gives CASSAGPVNEQFF. Complete variable domain (other parts from reference TRBV19 and TRBJ2-1): DGGITQSPKYLFRKEGQNVTLSCEQNLNHDAMYWYRQDPGQGLRLIYYSQIVNDFQKGDIAEGYSVSREKKESFPLTVTSAQKNPTAFYLCASSAGPVNEQFFGPGTRLTVL.

V usage is TRBV7-9 and J usage is TRBJ1-4; a possible D gene is TRBD1 (6 bases). Trimming left V 0 bases short and J 7 bases short, with 12 bases between. Germline V gene data show CDR1 as SEHNR and CDR2 as FQNEAQ (reference sequence). The CDR3 extends over 15 amino acids. CDR3 bases: TGTGCCAGCAGCTTAGCGGGGTCAGGGGTTGAAAAACTGTTTTTT. As protein: CASSLAGSGVEKLFF.

The chain carries TRBV7-3 and TRBJ2-1; TRBD1 matches at 10 bases. There are 17 residues in the CDR3. V lost 4 bases to trimming and J lost 0 bases; unmatched junction nucleotides: 6. From germline, CDR1 is SGHTA and CDR2 FQGTGA. CDR3 sequence: CASSSTGGIDSYNEQFF. The CDR3 DNA reads TGTGCCAGCAGCTCGACAGGGGGCATCGACTCCTACAATGAGCAGTTCTTC.

This chain links TRBV5-1 with TRBJ2-7, with a possible D match to TRBD1 (7 bases). V gave up 3 bases and J gave up 0 bases, with 10 bases separating them. CDR1 SGHRS and CDR2 YFSETQ come from the germline V gene. The CDR3 runs to 14 residues. For the CDR3, the DNA is TGCGCCAGCAGCTGGCGGGACAGCTCCTACGAGCAGTACTTC. It encodes CASSWRDSSYEQYF.

The chain uses TRBV6-1 and TRBJ2-1; TRBD2 aligns across 11 bases. With V trimmed by 6 bases and J by 12 bases, 7 bases remained unmatched. This CDR3 region has 13 residues. Germline CDR1 is MNHNS and CDR2 is SASEGT. This CDR3 is CASSDSGRVGQFF. CDR3 nucleotide sequence: TGTGCCAGCAGCGATAGCGGGAGGGTGGGGCAGTTCTTC.

The CDR3 region has the DNA TGCAGCGTGGTGGACAGGGGGGCCAGCAATGAGCAGTTCTTC. As protein: CSVVDRGASNEQFF. This chain connects TRBV29-1 to TRBJ2-1; 10 bases agree with TRBD1. Germline loops: CDR1 SQVTM, CDR2 ANQGSEA. This CDR3 spans 14 amino acids. V lost 6 bases and J lost 6; bases outside the gene matches: 8.

This clone occurred once. This CDR3 reads CASRTGAGEGNEQFF. CDR3 nucleotides: TGTGCCAGCAGAACGGGGGCGGGAGAAGGTAATGAGCAGTTCTTC. This sequence joins TRBV5-4 and TRBJ2-1; the D gene is possibly TRBD2 (7 bases). Germline CDR1 and CDR2: SGHNT and YYREEE (reference sequence). The CDR3 consists of 15 residues. Trimming removed 5 bases from V and 7 bases from J, with 19 bases in between.

This clone has just one count. The chain joins TRBV11-2 to TRBJ2-1; possible D gene TRBD1, 6 bases. V was pared by 3 bases and J by 0 bases, with 15 bases between. This CDR3 comprises 17 residues. Germline V lookup: CDR1 SGHAT, CDR2 FQNNGV. CDR3 sequence reads: CASSFNRDPISYNEQFF. In DNA form, the CDR3 reads TGTGCCAGCAGCTTCAACAGGGACCCGATCTCCTACAATGAGCAGTTCTTC.